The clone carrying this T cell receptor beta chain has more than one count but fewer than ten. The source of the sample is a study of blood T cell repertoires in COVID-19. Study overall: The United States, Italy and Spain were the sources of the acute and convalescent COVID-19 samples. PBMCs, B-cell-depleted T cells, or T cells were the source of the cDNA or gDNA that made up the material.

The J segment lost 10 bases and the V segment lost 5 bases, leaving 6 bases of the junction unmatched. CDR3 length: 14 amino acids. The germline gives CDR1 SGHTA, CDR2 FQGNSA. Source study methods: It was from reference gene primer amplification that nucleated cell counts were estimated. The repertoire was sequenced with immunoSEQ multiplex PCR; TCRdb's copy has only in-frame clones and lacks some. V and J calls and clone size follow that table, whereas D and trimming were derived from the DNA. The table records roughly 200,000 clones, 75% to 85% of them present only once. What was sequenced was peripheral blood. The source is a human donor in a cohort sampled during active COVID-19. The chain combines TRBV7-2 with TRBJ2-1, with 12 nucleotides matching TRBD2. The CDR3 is CASSPPSGRAEQFF. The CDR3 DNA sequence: TGTGCCAGCAGCCCCCCTAGCGGGAGGGCCGAGCAGTTCTTC. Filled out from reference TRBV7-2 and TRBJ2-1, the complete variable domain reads GAGVSQSPSNKVTEKGKDVELRCDPISGHTALYWYRQSLGQGLEFLIYFQGNSAPDKSGLPSDRFSAERTGGSVSTLTIQRTQQEDSAVYLCASSPPSGRAEQFFGPGTRLTVL.